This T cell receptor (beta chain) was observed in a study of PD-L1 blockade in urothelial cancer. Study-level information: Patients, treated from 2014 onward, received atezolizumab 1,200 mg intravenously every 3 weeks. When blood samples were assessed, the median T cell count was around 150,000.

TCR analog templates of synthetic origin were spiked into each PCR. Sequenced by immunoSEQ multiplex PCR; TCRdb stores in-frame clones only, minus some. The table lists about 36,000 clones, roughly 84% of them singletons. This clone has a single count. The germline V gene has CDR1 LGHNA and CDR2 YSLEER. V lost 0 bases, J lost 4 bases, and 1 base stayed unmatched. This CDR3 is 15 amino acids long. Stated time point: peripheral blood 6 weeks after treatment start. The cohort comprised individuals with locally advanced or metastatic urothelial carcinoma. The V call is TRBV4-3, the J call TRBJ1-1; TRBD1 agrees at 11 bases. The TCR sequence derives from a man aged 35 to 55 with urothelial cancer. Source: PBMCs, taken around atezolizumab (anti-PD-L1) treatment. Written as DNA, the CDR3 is TGCGCCAGCAGCCAAGAAGGGACAGGGGGCACTGAAGCTTTCTTT. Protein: CASSQEGTGGTEAFF.